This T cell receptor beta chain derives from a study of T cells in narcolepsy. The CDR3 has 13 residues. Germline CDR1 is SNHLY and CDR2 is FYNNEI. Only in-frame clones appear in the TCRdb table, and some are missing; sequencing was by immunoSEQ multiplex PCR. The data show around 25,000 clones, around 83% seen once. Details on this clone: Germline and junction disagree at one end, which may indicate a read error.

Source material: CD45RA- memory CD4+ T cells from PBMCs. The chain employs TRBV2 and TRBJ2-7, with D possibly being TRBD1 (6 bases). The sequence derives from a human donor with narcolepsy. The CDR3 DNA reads TGTGCCAGCAGCGAAGACAGGTCCTACGAGCAGTACTTC. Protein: CASSEDRSYEQYF. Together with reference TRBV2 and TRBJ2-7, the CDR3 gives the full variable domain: EPEVTQTPSHQVTQMGQEVILRCVPISNHLYFYWYRQILGQKVEFLVSFYNNEISEKSEIFDDQFSVERPDGSNFTLKIRSTKLEDSAMYFCASSEDRSYEQYFGPGTRLTVT.